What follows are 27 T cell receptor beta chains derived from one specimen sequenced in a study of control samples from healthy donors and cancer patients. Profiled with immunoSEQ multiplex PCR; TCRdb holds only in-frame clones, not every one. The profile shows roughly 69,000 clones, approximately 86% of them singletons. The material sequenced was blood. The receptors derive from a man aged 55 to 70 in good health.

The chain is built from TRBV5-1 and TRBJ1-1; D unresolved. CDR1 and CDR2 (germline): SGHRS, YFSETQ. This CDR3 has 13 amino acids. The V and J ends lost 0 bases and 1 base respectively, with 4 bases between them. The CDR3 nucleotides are TGCGCCAGCAGCTTGGGAGGGAACACTGAAGCTTTCTTT. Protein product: CASSLGGNTEAFF.

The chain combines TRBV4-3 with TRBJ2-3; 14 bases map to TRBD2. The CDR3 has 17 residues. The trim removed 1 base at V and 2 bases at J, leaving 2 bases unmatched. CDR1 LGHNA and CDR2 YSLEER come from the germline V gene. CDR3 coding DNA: TGCGCCAGCAGCCAAGTGGGACTAGCGGGGGACACAGATACGCAGTATTTT. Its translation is CASSQVGLAGDTDTQYF.

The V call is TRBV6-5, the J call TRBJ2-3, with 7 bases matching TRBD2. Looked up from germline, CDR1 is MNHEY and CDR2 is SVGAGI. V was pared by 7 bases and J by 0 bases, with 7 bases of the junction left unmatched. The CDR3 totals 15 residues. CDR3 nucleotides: TGTGCCAGCAACCCTAGCGGAATTAGCACAGATACGCAGTATTTT. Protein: CASNPSGISTDTQYF.

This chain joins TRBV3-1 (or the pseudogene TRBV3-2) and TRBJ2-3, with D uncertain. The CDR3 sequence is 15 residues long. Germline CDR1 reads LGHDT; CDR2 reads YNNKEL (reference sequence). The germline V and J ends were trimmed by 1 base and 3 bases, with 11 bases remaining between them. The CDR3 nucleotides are TGTGCCAGCAGCCAAGTGCGCCTCGTGACAGATACGCAGTATTTT. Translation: CASSQVRLVTDTQYF.

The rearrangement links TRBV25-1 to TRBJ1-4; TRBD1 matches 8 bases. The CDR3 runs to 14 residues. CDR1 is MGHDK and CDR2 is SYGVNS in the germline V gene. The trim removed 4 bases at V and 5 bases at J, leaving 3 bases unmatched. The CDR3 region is CASSVAGGNEKLFF. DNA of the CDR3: TGTGCCAGCAGTGTGGCAGGGGGCAATGAAAAACTGTTTTTT. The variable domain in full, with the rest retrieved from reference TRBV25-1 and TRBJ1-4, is EADIYQTPRYLVIGTGKKITLECSQTMGHDKMYWYQQDPGMELHLIHYSYGVNSTEKGDLSSESTVSRIRTEHFPLTLESARPSHTSQYLCASSVAGGNEKLFFGSGTQLSVL.

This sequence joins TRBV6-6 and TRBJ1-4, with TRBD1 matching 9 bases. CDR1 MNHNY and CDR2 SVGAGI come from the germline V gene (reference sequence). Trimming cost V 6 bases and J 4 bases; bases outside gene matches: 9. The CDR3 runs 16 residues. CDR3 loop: CASRPSTGGINEKLFF. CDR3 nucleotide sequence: TGTGCCAGCAGGCCCTCAACAGGGGGCATTAATGAAAAACTGTTTTTT.

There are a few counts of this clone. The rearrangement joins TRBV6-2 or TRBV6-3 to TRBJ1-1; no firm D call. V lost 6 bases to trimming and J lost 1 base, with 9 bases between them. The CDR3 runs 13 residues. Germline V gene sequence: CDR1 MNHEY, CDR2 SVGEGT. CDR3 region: CASSRVENTEAFF. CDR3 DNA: TGTGCCAGCAGCCGGGTAGAGAACACTGAAGCTTTCTTT.

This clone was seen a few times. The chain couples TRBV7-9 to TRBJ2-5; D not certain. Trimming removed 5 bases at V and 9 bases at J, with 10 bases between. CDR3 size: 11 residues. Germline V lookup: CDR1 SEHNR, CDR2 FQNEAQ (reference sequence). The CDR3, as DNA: TGTGCCAGCAGCCCACTTGTGGCCCAGTACTTC. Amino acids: CASSPLVAQYF.

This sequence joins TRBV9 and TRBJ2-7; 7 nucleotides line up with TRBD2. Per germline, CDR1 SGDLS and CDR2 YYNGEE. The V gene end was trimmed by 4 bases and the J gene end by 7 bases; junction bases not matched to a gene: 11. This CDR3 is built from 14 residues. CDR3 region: CASSPRGGSREQYF. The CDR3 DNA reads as TGTGCCAGCAGCCCGAGGGGAGGGTCTAGGGAGCAGTACTTC.

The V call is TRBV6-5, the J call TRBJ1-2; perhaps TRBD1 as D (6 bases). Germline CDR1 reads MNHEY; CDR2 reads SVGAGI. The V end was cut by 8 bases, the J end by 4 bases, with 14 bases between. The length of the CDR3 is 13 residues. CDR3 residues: CASLTGASYGYTF. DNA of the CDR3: TGTGCCAGCCTGACAGGAGCTTCCTATGGCTACACCTTC.

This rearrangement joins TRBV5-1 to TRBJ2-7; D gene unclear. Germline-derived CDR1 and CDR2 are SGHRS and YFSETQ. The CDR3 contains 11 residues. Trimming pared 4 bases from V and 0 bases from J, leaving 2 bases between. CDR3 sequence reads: CASSASYEQYF. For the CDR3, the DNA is TGCGCCAGCAGCGCCTCCTACGAGCAGTACTTC.

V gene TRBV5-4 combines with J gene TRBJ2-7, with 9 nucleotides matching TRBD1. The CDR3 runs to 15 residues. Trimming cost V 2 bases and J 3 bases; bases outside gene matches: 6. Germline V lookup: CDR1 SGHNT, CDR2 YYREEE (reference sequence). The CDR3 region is CASSLTGTGIYEQYF. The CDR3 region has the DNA TGTGCCAGCAGCTTAACCGGGACAGGGATCTACGAGCAGTACTTC.

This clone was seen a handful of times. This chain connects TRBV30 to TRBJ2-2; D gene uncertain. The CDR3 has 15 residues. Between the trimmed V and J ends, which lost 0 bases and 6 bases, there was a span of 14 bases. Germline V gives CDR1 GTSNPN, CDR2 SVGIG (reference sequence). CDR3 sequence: CAWSVLGSSPGELFF. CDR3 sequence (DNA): TGTGCCTGGAGTGTACTTGGTAGCAGCCCCGGGGAGCTGTTTTTT.

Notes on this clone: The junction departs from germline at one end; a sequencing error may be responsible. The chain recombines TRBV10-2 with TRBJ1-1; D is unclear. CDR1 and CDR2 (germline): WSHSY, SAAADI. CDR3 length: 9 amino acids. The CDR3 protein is CASGPGFHF. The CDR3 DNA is TGCGCCAGCGGGCCGGGGTTCCACTTT.

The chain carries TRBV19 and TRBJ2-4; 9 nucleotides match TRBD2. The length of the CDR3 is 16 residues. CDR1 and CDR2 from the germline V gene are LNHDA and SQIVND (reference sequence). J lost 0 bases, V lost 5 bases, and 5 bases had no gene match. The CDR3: CASSSGTSLAKNIQYF. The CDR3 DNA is TGTGCCAGTAGTTCCGGGACTAGCCTAGCCAAAAACATTCAGTACTTC.

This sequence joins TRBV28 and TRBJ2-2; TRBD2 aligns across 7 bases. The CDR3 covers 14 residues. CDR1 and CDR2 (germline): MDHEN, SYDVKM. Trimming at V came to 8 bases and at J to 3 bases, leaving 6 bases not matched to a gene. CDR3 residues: CASPRLADTGELFF. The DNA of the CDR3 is TGTGCCAGCCCGAGACTAGCCGACACCGGGGAGCTGTTTTTT.

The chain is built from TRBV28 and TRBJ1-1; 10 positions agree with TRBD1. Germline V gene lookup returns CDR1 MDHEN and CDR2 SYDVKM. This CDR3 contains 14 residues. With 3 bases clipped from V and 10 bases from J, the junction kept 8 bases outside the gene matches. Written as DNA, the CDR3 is TGTGCCAGCAGTTTTCGGCGACAGGGGGCTTCAGCTTTCTTT. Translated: CASSFRRQGASAFF.

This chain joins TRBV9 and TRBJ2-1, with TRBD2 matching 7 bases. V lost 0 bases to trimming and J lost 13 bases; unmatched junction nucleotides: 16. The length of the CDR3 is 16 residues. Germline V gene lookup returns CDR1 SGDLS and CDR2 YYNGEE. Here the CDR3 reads CASSVVSGWASGPQFF. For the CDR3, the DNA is TGTGCCAGCAGCGTAGTCAGCGGCTGGGCTAGCGGCCCCCAGTTCTTC.

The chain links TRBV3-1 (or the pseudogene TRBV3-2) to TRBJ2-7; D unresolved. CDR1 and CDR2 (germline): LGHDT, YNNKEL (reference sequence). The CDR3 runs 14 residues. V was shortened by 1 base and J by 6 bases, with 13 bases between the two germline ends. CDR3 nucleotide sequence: TGTGCCAGCAGCCAAGGGCTATTTCCCGGCGAGCAGTACTTC. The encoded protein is CASSQGLFPGEQYF.

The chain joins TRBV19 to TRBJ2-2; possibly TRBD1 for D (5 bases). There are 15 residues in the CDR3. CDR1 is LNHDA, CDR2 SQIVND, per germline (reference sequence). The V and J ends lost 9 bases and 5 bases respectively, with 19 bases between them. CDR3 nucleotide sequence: TGTGCCAGCTCCCCCTCGGCAGGGCGGACCGGGGAGCTGTTTTTT. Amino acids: CASSPSAGRTGELFF.

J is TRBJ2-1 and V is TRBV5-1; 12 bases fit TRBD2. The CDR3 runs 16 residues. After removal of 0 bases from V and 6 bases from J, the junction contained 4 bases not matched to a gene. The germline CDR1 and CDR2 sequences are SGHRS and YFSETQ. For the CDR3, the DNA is TGCGCCAGCAGCTTGGTTCTAGCGGGAGGGGCCAATGAGCAGTTCTTC. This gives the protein CASSLVLAGGANEQFF.

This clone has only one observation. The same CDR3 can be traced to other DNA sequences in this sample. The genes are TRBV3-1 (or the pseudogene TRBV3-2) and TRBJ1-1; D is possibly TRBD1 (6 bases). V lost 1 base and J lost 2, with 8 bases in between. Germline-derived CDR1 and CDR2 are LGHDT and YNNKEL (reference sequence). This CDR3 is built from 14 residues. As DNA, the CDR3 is TGTGCCAGCAGCCAAGCGGGGGGCAACACTGAAGCTTTCTTT. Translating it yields CASSQAGGNTEAFF.

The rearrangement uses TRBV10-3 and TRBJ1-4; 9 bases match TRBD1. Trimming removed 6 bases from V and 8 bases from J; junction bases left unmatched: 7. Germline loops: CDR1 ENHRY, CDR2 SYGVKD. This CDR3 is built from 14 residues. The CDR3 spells CAISTGGGREKLFF. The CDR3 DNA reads TGTGCCATCAGCACAGGGGGCGGTAGGGAAAAACTGTTTTTT.

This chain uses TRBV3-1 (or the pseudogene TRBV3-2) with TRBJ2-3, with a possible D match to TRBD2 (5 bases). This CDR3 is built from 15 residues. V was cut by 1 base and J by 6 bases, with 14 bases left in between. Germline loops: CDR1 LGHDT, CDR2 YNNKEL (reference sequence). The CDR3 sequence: CASSQGLASGDTQYF. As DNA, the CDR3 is TGTGCCAGCAGCCAAGGTCTAGCCTCGGGTGATACGCAGTATTTT.

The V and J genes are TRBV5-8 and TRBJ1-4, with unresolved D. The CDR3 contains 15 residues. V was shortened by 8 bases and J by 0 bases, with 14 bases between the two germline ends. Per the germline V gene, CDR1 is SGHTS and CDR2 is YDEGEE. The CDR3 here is CASPVIRATNEKLFF. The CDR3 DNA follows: TGTGCCAGTCCCGTGATAAGGGCAACTAATGAAAAACTGTTTTTT.

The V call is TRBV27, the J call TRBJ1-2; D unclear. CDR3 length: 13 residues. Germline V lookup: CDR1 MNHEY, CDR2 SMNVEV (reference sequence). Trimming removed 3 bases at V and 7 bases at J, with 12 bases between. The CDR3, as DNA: TGTGCCAGCAGTTTCGGGGTTAATTCTGGCTACACCTTC. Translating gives CASSFGVNSGYTF.

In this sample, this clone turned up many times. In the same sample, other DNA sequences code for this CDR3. Here the CDR3 DNA reads TGTGCCAGCAGCGGACAGGGCGCCTACGAGCAGTACTTC. Translated: CASSGQGAYEQYF. The chain recombines TRBV9 with TRBJ2-7, with 7 bases fitting TRBD1. Germline CDR1 SGDLS, CDR2 YYNGEE. The ends lost 3 bases at V and 2 bases at J; junction bases unmatched: 2. This CDR3 spans 13 amino acids.